This T cell receptor beta chain emerged from a study of cytomegalovirus exposure and HLA in healthy donors. Regarding this clone: Its antigen is unidentified.

Study observations and caveats: A later analysis linked a missense variant in DCLRE1C to the trimming of TCR beta V and J genes.

The CDR3 loop spans 16 amino acids. Germline V gives CDR1 SGDLS, CDR2 YYNGEE. V was shortened by 0 bases and J by 3 bases, with 12 bases between the two germline ends. This PCR relied on a set of 60 Vbeta primers and 13 Jbeta primers. TCRdb keeps only in-frame clones here, not all; method: immunoSEQ multiplex PCR. The sample shows 150,000 to 190,000 clones, about 75% of them seen only once. J is TRBJ2-2 and V is TRBV9; a weak D match, TRBD2 (6 bases). The source material was PBMCs. This clonotype originated in a man between 18 and 29 years old in good health and CMV-seronegative. In nucleotides, the CDR3 is TGTGCCAGCAGCGTAGATAATAGCGGATACACCGGGGAGCTGTTTTTT. This gives the protein CASSVDNSGYTGELFF. Full variable domain (outside the CDR3, taken from reference TRBV9 and TRBJ2-2): DSGVTQTPKHLITATGQRVTLRCSPRSGDLSVYWYQQSLDQGLQFLIQYYNGEERAKGNILERFSAQQFPDLHSELNLSSLELGDSALYFCASSVDNSGYTGELFFGEGSRLTVL.